This T cell receptor (beta chain) was sequenced during a study of regulatory T cells in long-lasting Graves disease. About the study: Patients newly diagnosed with Graves' had been on antithyroid drugs for under 3 months.

The study's findings and limits: No thyroid tissue was studied; the work used peripheral blood only.

Documented time point: newly diagnosed GD, antithyroid drugs for less than 3 months. TCR sequences were obtained from RNA taken from PBMCs. The CDR3 runs 17 residues. Germline V gene data show CDR1 as SGHKS and CDR2 as YYEKEE (reference sequence). V trimming: 1 base; J trimming: 2 bases; junction bases outside the gene matches: 2. Library construction for TCR beta used iRepertoire HTBI primers and Arm-PCR of CDR3 regions. A single record per CDR3 protein comes from TCRdb applying MiXCR to the multiplex PCR reads. The sample comprises around 240,000 distinct CDR3 sequences, about 20% of which are singletons, and 14% rests with the top ten. With regard to this clonotype: The antigen remains unidentified.

These same records also appear under a second study, on T cells in Graves' hyperthyroidism and ophthalmopathy.

Material: peripheral blood mononuclear cells (PBMCs), obtained at new diagnosis, from a patient treated with antithyroid drugs. The sequence was obtained from a woman younger than 45 with Graves disease. The genes are TRBV5-5 and TRBJ2-1; 14 bases align to TRBD2. CDR3 sequence (DNA): TGTGCCAGCAGCTTGAGGACTAGCGGGGGGACCTACAATGAGCAGTTCTTC. Its protein is CASSLRTSGGTYNEQFF.